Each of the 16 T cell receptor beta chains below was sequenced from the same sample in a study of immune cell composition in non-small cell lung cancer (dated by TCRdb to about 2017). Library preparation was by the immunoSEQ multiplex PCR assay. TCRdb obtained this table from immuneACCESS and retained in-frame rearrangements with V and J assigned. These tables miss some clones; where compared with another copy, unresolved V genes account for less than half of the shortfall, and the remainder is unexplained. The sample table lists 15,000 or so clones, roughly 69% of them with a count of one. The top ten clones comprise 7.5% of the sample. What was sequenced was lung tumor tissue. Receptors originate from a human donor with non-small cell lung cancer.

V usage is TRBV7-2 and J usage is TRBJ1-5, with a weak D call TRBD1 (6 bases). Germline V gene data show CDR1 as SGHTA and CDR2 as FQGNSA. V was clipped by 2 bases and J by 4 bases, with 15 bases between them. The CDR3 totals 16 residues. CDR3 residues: CASSLYIDRLNQPQHF. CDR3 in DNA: TGTGCCAGCAGCTTATATATCGACAGGTTAAATCAGCCCCAGCATTTT. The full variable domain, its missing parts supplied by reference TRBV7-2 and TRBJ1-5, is GAGVSQSPSNKVTEKGKDVELRCDPISGHTALYWYRQSLGQGLEFLIYFQGNSAPDKSGLPSDRFSAERTGGSVSTLTIQRTQQEDSAVYLCASSLYIDRLNQPQHFGDGTRLSIL.

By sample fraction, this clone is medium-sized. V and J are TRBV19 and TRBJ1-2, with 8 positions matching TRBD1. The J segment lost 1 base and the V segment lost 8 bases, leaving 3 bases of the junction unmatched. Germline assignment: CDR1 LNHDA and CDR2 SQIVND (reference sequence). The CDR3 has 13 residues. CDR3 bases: TGTGCCAGTTGGACAGGGTATAACTATGGCTACACCTTC. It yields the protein CASWTGYNYGYTF.

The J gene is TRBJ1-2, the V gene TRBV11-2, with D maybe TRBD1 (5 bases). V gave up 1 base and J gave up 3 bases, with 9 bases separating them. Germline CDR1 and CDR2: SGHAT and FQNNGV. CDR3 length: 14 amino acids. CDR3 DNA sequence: TGTGCCAGCAGCTTAGGACGACAGTACTATGGCTACACCTTC. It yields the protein CASSLGRQYYGYTF.

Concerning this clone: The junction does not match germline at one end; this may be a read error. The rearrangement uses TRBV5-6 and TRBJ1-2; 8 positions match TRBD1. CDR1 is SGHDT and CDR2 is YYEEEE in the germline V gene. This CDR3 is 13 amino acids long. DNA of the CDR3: TGTGCCAGCAGCTCGTCAGGGGGCTATGGCTGCACCTTC. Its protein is CASSSSGGYGCTF. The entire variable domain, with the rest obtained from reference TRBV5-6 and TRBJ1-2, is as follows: DAGVTQSPTHLIKTRGQQVTLRCSPKSGHDTVSWYQQALGQGPQFIFQYYEEEERQRGNFPDRFSGHQFPNYSSELNVNALLLGDSALYLCASSSSGGYGCTFGSGTRLTVV.

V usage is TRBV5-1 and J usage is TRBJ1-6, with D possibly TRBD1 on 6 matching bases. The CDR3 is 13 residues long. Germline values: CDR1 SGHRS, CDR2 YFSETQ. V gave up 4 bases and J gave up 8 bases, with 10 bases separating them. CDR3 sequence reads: CASSPRTDSPLHF. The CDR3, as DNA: TGCGCCAGCAGCCCACGGACAGATTCACCCCTCCACTTT.

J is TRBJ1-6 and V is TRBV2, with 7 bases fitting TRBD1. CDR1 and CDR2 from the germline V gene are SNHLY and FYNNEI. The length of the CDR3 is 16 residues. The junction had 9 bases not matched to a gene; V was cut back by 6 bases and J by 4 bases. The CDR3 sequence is CASSSGGQKYNSPLHF. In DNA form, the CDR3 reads TGTGCCAGCAGCTCCGGGGGACAGAAATATAATTCACCCCTCCACTTT.

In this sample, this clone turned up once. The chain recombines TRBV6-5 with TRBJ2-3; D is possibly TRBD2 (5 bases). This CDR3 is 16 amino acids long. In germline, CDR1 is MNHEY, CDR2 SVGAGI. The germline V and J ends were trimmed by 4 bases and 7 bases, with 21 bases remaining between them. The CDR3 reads CASSLALGYAVHTQYF. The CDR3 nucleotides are TGTGCCAGCAGTTTAGCGTTGGGGTACGCGGTCCATACGCAGTATTTT.

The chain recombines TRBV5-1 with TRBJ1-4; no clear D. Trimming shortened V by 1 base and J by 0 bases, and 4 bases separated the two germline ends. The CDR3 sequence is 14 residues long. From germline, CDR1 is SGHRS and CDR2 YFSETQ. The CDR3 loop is CASSLRATNEKLFF. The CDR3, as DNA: TGCGCCAGCAGCTTGCGGGCAACTAATGAAAAACTGTTTTTT.

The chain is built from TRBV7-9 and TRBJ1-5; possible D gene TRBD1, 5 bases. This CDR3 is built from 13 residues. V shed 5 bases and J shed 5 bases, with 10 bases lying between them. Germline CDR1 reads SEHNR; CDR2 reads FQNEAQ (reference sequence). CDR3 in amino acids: CASSPGGDQPQHF. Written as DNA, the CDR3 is TGTGCCAGCAGCCCAGGAGGGGATCAGCCCCAGCATTTT.

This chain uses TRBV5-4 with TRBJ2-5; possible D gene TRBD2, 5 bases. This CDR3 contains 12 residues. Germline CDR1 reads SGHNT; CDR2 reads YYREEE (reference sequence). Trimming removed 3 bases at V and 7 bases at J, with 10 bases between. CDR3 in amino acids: CASSSSGLTQYF. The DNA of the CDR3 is TGTGCCAGCAGCTCCTCAGGACTGACCCAGTACTTC.

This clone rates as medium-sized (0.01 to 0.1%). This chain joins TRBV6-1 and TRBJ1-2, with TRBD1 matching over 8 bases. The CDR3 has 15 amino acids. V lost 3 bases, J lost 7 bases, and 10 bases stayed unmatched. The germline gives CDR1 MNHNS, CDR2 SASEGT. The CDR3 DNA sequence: TGTGCCAGCAGTGACGACGGACAGGGAAGGGGTGGCTACACCTTC. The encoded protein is CASSDDGQGRGGYTF.

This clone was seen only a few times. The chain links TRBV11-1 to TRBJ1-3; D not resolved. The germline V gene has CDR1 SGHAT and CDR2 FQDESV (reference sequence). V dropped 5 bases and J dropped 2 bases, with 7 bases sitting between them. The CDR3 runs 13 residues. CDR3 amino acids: CASSQEPGNTIYF. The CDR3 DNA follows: TGTGCCAGCAGCCAGGAACCTGGAAACACCATATATTTT.

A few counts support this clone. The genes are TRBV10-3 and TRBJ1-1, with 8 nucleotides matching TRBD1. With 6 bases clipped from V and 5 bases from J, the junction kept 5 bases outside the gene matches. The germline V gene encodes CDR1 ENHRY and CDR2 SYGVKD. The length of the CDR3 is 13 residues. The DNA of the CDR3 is TGTGCCATCAGCGGACAGGGAGGTACTGAAGCTTTCTTT. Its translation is CAISGQGGTEAFF.

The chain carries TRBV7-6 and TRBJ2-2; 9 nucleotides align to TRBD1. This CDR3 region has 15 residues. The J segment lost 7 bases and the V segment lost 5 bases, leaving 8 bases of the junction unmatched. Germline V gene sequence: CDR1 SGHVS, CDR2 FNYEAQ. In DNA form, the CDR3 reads TGTGCCAGCAGCCCCCGGACAGGGGACATCGGGGAGCTGTTTTTT. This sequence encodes CASSPRTGDIGELFF. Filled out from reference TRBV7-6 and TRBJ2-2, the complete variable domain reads GAGVSQSPRYKVTKRGQDVALRCDPISGHVSLYWYRQALGQGPEFLTYFNYEAQQDKSGLPNDRFSAERPEGSISTLTIQRTEQRDSAMYRCASSPRTGDIGELFFGEGSRLTVL.

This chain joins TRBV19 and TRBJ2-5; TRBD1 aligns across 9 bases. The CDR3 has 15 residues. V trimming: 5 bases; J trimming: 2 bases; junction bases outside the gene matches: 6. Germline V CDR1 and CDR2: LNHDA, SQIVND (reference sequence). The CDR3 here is CASSARDRVQETQYF. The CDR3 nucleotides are TGTGCCAGTAGTGCCCGGGACAGGGTACAAGAGACCCAGTACTTC. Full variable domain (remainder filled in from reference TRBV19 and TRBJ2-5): DGGITQSPKYLFRKEGQNVTLSCEQNLNHDAMYWYRQDPGQGLRLIYYSQIVNDFQKGDIAEGYSVSREKKESFPLTVTSAQKNPTAFYLCASSARDRVQETQYFGPGTRLLVL.

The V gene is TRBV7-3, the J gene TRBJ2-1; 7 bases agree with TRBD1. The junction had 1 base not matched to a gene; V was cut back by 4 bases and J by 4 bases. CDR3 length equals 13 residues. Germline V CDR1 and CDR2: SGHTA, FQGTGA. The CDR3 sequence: CASSSGQYNEQFF. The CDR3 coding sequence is TGTGCCAGCAGCTCGGGACAGTACAATGAGCAGTTCTTC.